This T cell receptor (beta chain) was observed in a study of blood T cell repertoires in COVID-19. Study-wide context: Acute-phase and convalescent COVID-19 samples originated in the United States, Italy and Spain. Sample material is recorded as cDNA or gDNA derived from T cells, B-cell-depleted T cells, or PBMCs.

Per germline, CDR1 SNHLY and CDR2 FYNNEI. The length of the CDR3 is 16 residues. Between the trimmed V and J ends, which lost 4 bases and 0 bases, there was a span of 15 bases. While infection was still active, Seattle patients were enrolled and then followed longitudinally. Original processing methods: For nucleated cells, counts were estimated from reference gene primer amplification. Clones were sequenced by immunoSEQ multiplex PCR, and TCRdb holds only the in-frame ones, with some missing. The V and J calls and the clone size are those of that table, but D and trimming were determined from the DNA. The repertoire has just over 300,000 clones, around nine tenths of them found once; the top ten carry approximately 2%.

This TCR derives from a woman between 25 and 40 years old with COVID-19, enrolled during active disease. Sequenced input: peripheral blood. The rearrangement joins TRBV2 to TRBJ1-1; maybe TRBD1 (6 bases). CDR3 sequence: CASSGGLGAVNTEAFF. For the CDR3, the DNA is TGTGCCAGCAGTGGGGGATTGGGGGCGGTGAACACTGAAGCTTTCTTT.